The 20 T cell receptor beta chains below come from one sample, sequenced in a study of vaccination and CD4 T cells after COVID-19. Cultured CD4+ T cell DNA was sequenced using the Oncomine TCR Beta short-read assay. From the PCR reads, TCRdb called clonotypes with MiXCR, one entry per CDR3 protein. Found here are about 21,000 distinct CDR3 sequences, about three quarters of them singletons; the top ten hold roughly 8.7%. The treatment here: roughly 10-day PBMC culture with coronavirus spike peptide pools or control peptides (ViraFEST assay). Their specific antigens are unknown. The sequenced sample consisted of CD4+ T cells from blood, cultured in vitro. The receptor set was obtained from a human donor who had recovered from COVID-19.

The chain employs TRBV12-3 or TRBV12-4 and TRBJ2-5; no reliable D call. V was cut by 4 bases and J by 1 base, with 7 bases left in between. CDR3 length equals 13 residues. The CDR3 here is CASSSRVQETQYF. The CDR3 DNA reads as TGTGCCAGCAGTTCCCGGGTCCAAGAGACCCAGTACTTC.

The genes are TRBV12-3 or TRBV12-4 and TRBJ1-3; D call uncertain. The CDR3 loop spans 15 amino acids. Trimming took off 6 bases at V and 1 base at J, with 13 bases between the two ends. DNA for the CDR3: TGTGCCAGCAGGGGTGGAGTGAGGTCTGGAAACACCATATATTTT. Amino acids: CASRGGVRSGNTIYF.

The gene calls are TRBV5-1 and TRBJ1-2; TRBD1 aligns across 11 bases. CDR1 and CDR2 from the germline V gene are SGHRS and YFSETQ. This CDR3 comprises 15 residues. V lost 4 bases, J lost 0 bases, and 2 bases stayed unmatched. CDR3 coding DNA: TGCGCCAGCAGCGGGACAGGGGGATCTAACTATGGCTACACCTTC. Its translation: CASSGTGGSNYGYTF. Based on the CDR3 plus reference TRBV5-1 and TRBJ1-2, the full variable domain is KAGVTQTPRYLIKTRGQQVTLSCSPISGHRSVSWYQQTPGQGLQFLFEYFSETQRNKGNFPGRFSGRQFSNSRSEMNVSTLELGDSALYLCASSGTGGSNYGYTFGSGTRLTVV.

This clonotype was seen a handful of times. This sequence joins TRBV7-2 and TRBJ1-6; 8 positions agree with TRBD1. The CDR3 consists of 18 residues. Looked up from germline, CDR1 is SGHTA and CDR2 is FQGNSA. V gave up 5 bases and J gave up 1 base; unmatched junction bases: 10. This CDR3 reads CASSPFQGALSYNSPLHF. The CDR3, as DNA: TGTGCCAGCAGCCCCTTCCAGGGGGCCTTATCCTATAATTCACCCCTCCACTTT.

This chain uses TRBV6-1 with TRBJ2-1; D is tentatively TRBD1 or TRBD2 (6 bases each). CDR3 length equals 19 residues. CDR1 is MNHNS, CDR2 SASEGT, per germline. Trimming stripped 7 bases from V and 2 bases from J, with 27 bases between. The DNA for the CDR3 is TGTGCCAGCATAGGGGGGCTGATTGTAGCATCCCCCGCCTACAATGAGCAGTTCTTC. It codes for CASIGGLIVASPAYNEQFF.

The rearrangement uses TRBV7-9 and TRBJ2-3, with 11 positions matching TRBD1. V was clipped by 3 bases and J by 4 bases; unmatched bases: 12. The CDR3 runs 18 residues. Germline V gene sequence: CDR1 SEHNR, CDR2 FQNEAQ (reference sequence). CDR3 bases: TGTGCCAGCAGCTTCGCCTGGACTCCGGGACAGGGGGCAGATACGCAGTATTTT. Translated, it gives CASSFAWTPGQGADTQYF.

This clonotype has more than one count but fewer than ten. CDR3 residues: CASSRDREETQYF. The CDR3, as DNA: TGTGCCAGCAGCAGGGACAGGGAGGAGACCCAGTACTTC. The chain employs TRBV7-2 and TRBJ2-5; 9 bases are a match to TRBD1. The V segment lost 5 bases and the J segment 5 bases; nucleotides outside the gene matches: 3. CDR3 length equals 13 residues. Germline CDR1 is SGHTA and CDR2 is FQGNSA. Together with reference TRBV7-2 and TRBJ2-5, the CDR3 gives the full variable domain: GAGVSQSPSNKVTEKGKDVELRCDPISGHTALYWYRQSLGQGLEFLIYFQGNSAPDKSGLPSDRFSAERTGGSVSTLTIQRTQQEDSAVYLCASSRDREETQYFGPGTRLLVL.

This clonotype was seen only a few times. The chain has TRBV11-2 and TRBJ2-5, with 9 bases aligning to TRBD2. The CDR3 consists of 15 residues. CDR1 is SGHAT and CDR2 is FQNNGV in the germline V gene. With 4 bases clipped from V and 7 bases from J, the junction kept 10 bases outside the gene matches. CDR3 sequence reads: CASSYSAGGRGTQYF. In DNA, the CDR3 is TGTGCCAGCAGCTACTCTGCGGGGGGGCGCGGGACCCAGTACTTC.

V is TRBV20-1 and J is TRBJ1-5, with D maybe TRBD1 (6 bases). This CDR3 has 16 amino acids. Germline CDR1 and CDR2: DFQATT and SNEGSKA (reference sequence). Trimming removed 3 bases at V and 2 bases at J, with 17 bases between. CDR3 protein: CSARRGSPVGNQPQHF. The CDR3 DNA sequence: TGCAGTGCTAGGAGGGGGTCTCCGGTTGGCAATCAGCCCCAGCATTTT.

This chain links TRBV6-1 with TRBJ1-4, with a possible D match to TRBD1 (5 bases). The CDR3 length is 14 residues. V was pared by 6 bases and J by 7 bases, with 15 bases between. Per germline, CDR1 MNHNS and CDR2 SASEGT. In DNA, the CDR3 is TGTGCCAGCAGGCCGGGGCCGGGGAGTGAAAAACTGTTTTTT. The encoded protein is CASRPGPGSEKLFF.

The rearrangement joins TRBV20-1 to TRBJ2-2; TRBD1 agrees at 8 bases. CDR1 and CDR2 from the germline V gene are DFQATT and SNEGSKA (reference sequence). CDR3 length: 17 residues. The ends lost 6 bases at V and 1 base at J; junction bases unmatched: 13. Here the CDR3 reads CSAAPGQALLNTGELFF. CDR3 bases: TGCAGTGCCGCTCCGGGACAGGCTTTGTTGAACACCGGGGAGCTGTTTTTT.

In this sample, this clonotype turned up a few times. V and J are TRBV2 and TRBJ1-2, with 10 bases lining up with TRBD1. V lost 5 bases, J lost 8 bases, and 8 bases stayed unmatched. CDR1 is SNHLY and CDR2 is FYNNEI in the germline V gene. The CDR3 has 14 residues. The CDR3 DNA reads TGTGCCAGCAGTTTTGGGACAGGGGCGAGCGGCTACACCTTC. Translating gives CASSFGTGASGYTF.

The sample holds a few counts of this clonotype. The chain couples TRBV20-1 to TRBJ1-6; D is unclear. There are 12 residues in the CDR3. Trimming removed 6 bases at V and 10 bases at J, with 13 bases between. CDR1 is DFQATT, CDR2 SNEGSKA, per germline (reference sequence). In DNA, the CDR3 is TGCAGTGCAACCGGTATAGGATCACCCCTCCACTTT. Translating gives CSATGIGSPLHF.

This rearrangement joins TRBV7-2 to TRBJ1-2; weak D call: TRBD1 (6 bases). Trimming cost V 1 base and J 8 bases, with 14 bases left between them. Germline CDR1 and CDR2: SGHTA and FQGNSA. The CDR3 covers 14 residues. CDR3 region: CASSLGIQGTGYTF. CDR3 sequence (DNA): TGTGCCAGCAGCTTAGGTATCCAGGGGACGGGCTACACCTTC.

The chain uses TRBV19 and TRBJ1-3; TRBD1 is a possible D gene (5 bases). V was shortened by 7 bases and J by 0 bases, with 16 bases between the two germline ends. The CDR3 runs 16 residues. Germline V CDR1 and CDR2: LNHDA, SQIVND (reference sequence). The CDR3 spells CASTLGATSSGNTIYF. The CDR3 nucleotides read TGTGCCAGTACTCTCGGGGCCACCAGCTCTGGAAACACCATATATTTT. The whole variable domain, remainder taken from reference TRBV19 and TRBJ1-3, is DGGITQSPKYLFRKEGQNVTLSCEQNLNHDAMYWYRQDPGQGLRLIYYSQIVNDFQKGDIAEGYSVSREKKESFPLTVTSAQKNPTAFYLCASTLGATSSGNTIYFGEGSWLTVV.

The V and J genes are TRBV6-2 or TRBV6-3 and TRBJ1-5; TRBD1 aligns across 7 bases. V was clipped by 4 bases and J by 4 bases; unmatched bases: 10. The CDR3 covers 16 residues. Germline V CDR1 and CDR2: MNHEY, SVGEGT. The CDR3 sequence is CASSWGQPRGNQPQHF. CDR3 sequence (DNA): TGTGCCAGCAGTTGGGGACAGCCGCGAGGTAATCAGCCCCAGCATTTT.

This clonotype is labeled as medium-sized. This chain uses TRBV27 with TRBJ1-5; TRBD1 aligns across 9 bases. J lost 0 bases, V lost 5 bases, and 11 bases had no gene match. The CDR3 has 18 residues. The germline V gene encodes CDR1 MNHEY and CDR2 SMNVEV (reference sequence). The CDR3 DNA is TGTGCCAGCAGTGGGGGGGACAGGGAGTTCTATAGCAATCAGCCCCAGCATTTT. It translates to CASSGGDREFYSNQPQHF.

J is TRBJ1-3 and V is TRBV2; no clear D gene. Trimming stripped 4 bases from V and 1 base from J, with 14 bases between. Per the germline V gene, CDR1 is SNHLY and CDR2 is FYNNEI. CDR3 length: 16 amino acids. The CDR3 DNA sequence: TGTGCCAGCAGTGTTCAAGGAGGGCGATCTGGAAACACCATATATTTT. It translates to CASSVQGGRSGNTIYF.

The chain joins TRBV7-6 to TRBJ2-3, with D maybe TRBD1 (5 bases). Germline CDR1 is SGHVS and CDR2 is FNYEAQ. CDR3 length equals 14 residues. V dropped 5 bases and J dropped 0 bases, with 9 bases sitting between them. The CDR3 region is CASSPQASTDTQYF. CDR3 nucleotides: TGTGCCAGCAGCCCACAGGCGAGCACAGATACGCAGTATTTT.

This clonotype was observed a few times. The chain carries TRBV7-9 and TRBJ1-6; no clear D. With 1 base removed from V and 5 bases from J, the gap between germline ends came to 3 bases. The CDR3 is 13 amino acids. Germline loops: CDR1 SEHNR, CDR2 FQNEAQ (reference sequence). In DNA, the CDR3 is TGTGCCAGCAGCTTAGTTGATAATTCACCCCTCCACTTT. Encoded protein: CASSLVDNSPLHF.